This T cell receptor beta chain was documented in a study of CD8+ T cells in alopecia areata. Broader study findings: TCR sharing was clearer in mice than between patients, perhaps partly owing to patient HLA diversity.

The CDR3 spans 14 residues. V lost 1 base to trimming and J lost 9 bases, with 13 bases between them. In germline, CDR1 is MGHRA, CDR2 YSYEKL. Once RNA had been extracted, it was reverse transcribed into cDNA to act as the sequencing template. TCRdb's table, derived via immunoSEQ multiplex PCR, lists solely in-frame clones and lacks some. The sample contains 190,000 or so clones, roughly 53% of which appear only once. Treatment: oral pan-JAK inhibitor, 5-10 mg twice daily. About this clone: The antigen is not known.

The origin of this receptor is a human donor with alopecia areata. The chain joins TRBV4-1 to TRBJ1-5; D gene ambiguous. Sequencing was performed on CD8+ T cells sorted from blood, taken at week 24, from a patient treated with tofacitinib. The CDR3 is CASSQGLGRLPQHF. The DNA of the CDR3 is TGCGCCAGCAGCCAAGGTCTGGGTCGGTTGCCCCAGCATTTT.